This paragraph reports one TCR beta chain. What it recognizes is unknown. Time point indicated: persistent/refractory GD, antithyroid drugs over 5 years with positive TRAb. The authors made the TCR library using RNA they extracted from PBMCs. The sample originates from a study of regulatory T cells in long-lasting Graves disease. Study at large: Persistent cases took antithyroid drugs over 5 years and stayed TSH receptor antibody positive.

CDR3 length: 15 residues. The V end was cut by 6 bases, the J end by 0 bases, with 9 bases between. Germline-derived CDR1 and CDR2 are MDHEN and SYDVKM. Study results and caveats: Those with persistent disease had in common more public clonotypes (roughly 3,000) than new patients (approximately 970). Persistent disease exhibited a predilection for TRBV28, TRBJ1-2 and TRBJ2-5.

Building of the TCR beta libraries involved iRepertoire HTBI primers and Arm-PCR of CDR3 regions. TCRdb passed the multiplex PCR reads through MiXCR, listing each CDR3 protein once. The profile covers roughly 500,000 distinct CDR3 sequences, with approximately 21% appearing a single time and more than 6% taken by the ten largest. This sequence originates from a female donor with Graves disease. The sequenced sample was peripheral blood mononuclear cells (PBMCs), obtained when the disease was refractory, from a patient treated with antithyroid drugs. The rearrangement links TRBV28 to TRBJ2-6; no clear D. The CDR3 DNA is TGTGCCAGCAGCACGTTCCCCTCTGGGGCCAACGTCCTGACTTTC. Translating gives CASSTFPSGANVLTF.